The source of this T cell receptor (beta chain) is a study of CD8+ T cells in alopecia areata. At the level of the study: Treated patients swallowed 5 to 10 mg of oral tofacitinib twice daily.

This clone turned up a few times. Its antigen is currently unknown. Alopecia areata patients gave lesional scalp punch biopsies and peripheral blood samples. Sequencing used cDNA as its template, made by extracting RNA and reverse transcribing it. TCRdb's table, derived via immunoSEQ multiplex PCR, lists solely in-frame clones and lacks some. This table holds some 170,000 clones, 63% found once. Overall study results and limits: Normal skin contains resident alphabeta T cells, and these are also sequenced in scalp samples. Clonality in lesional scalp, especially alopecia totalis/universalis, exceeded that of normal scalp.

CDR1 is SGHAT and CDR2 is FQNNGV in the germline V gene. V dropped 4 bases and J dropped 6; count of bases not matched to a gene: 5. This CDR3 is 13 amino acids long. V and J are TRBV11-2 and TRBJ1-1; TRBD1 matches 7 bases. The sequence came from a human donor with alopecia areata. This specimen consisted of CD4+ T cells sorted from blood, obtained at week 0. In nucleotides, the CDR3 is TGTGCCAGCAGCTCTTACAGGGGTTCTGAAGCTTTCTTT. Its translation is CASSSYRGSEAFF.